The 19 T cell receptor beta chains in this list originate from one sample, sequenced in a study of type 1 and type 2 diabetes patients. The PCR template was genomic DNA. The TCR beta CDR3 region was amplified using 30 forward and 13 reverse primers. TCRdb re-derived calls from the multiplex PCR reads in MiXCR, one entry per CDR3 protein. Among 250,000 to 300,000 distinct CDR3 sequences listed, roughly 50% were seen once. Sequencing was performed on peripheral blood mononuclear cells (PBMCs). The receptors were gathered from a man aged 18 to 29 with type 2 diabetes.

This clonotype was seen a handful of times. V and J are TRBV19 and TRBJ1-1, with D hard to call. The CDR3 has 13 residues. Germline CDR1 and CDR2: LNHDA and SQIVND (reference sequence). V was pared by 6 bases and J by 2 bases, with 10 bases between. The CDR3 region is CASRFLRNTEAFF. In DNA form, the CDR3 reads TGTGCCAGTAGGTTTCTTAGAAACACTGAAGCTTTCTTT. Using reference TRBV19 and TRBJ1-1 for the parts outside the CDR3, the full variable domain is DGGITQSPKYLFRKEGQNVTLSCEQNLNHDAMYWYRQDPGQGLRLIYYSQIVNDFQKGDIAEGYSVSREKKESFPLTVTSAQKNPTAFYLCASRFLRNTEAFFGQGTRLTVV.

Regarding this clonotype: Likely a read error: the CDR3 ends without its conserved phenylalanine or tryptophan. The genes are TRBV10-3 and TRBJ1-2; no reliable D call. The CDR3 is 15 residues long. Germline V gene sequence: CDR1 ENHRY, CDR2 SYGVKD. V lost 6 bases and J lost 6, with 20 bases in between. CDR3 coding DNA: TGTGCCATCAGATGGAGGAGGTACAAAACCCATGGCTACACCTTG. Encoded protein: CAIRWRRYKTHGYTL.

The chain links TRBV5-1 to TRBJ1-1, with a possible D match to TRBD1 (6 bases). Trimming shortened V by 7 bases and J by 4 bases, and 17 bases separated the two germline ends. CDR1 is SGHRS and CDR2 is YFSETQ in the germline V gene. The CDR3 spans 14 residues. The CDR3 here is CASSRSQGGTEAFF. The CDR3 bases are TGCGCCAGCTCCAGATCCCAAGGGGGCACTGAAGCTTTCTTT.

CDR3 region: CASSQLTADQPQHF. The CDR3, as DNA: TGTGCCAGCAGCCAACTGACAGCGGATCAGCCCCAGCATTTT. The chain has TRBV4-2 and TRBJ1-5; possibly TRBD1 for D (5 bases). Per germline, CDR1 LGHNA and CDR2 YNFKEQ. Trimming stripped 2 bases from V and 5 bases from J, with 10 bases between. CDR3 size: 14 residues.

This clonotype showed up just a few times. The chain joins TRBV27 to TRBJ2-5; D is unclear. Germline V gene lookup returns CDR1 MNHEY and CDR2 SMNVEV (reference sequence). Trimming left V 9 bases short and J 4 bases short, with 12 bases between. The CDR3 covers 12 residues. CDR3 nucleotide sequence: TGTGCCAGTAGGCGAATAGGAGAGACCCAGTACTTC. Its translation: CASRRIGETQYF.

DNA for the CDR3: TGTGCCAGTAGTGCCCCCTGGGATTTTGACTATGGCTACACCTTC. Translation gives CASSAPWDFDYGYTF. The V call is TRBV19, the J call TRBJ1-2; D gene unclear. Trimming took 5 bases from V and 3 from J, leaving 16 bases between them. Germline V gene sequence: CDR1 LNHDA, CDR2 SQIVND (reference sequence). This CDR3 has 15 residues.

This chain uses TRBV7-6 with TRBJ2-2; 11 positions match TRBD1. The CDR3 length is 15 residues. J gave up 3 bases and V 3 bases, and 0 bases lay outside the gene matches. Germline CDR1 is SGHVS and CDR2 is FNYEAQ. CDR3 protein: CASSLGQGDTGELFF. In DNA, the CDR3 is TGTGCCAGCAGCTTGGGACAGGGGGACACCGGGGAGCTGTTTTTT.

This rearrangement joins TRBV2 to TRBJ2-3, with 11 nucleotides matching TRBD1. Per germline, CDR1 SNHLY and CDR2 FYNNEI. The CDR3 covers 15 residues. Trimming at V came to 5 bases and at J to 3 bases, leaving 4 bases not matched to a gene. CDR3 DNA: TGTGCCAGCAGTCCCGGGACAGGGGGTACAGATACGCAGTATTTT. Its protein product is CASSPGTGGTDTQYF.

Only a few counts were recorded for this clonotype. V and J are TRBV11-3 and TRBJ1-1; D unclear. V lost 6 bases and J lost 1, with 6 bases in between. CDR1 is SGHNT, CDR2 YENEEA, per germline. The CDR3 spans 12 residues. In DNA, the CDR3 is TGTGCCAGCAGGGACGGGAACACTGAAGCTTTCTTT. This encodes CASRDGNTEAFF. The full variable domain, completed using reference TRBV11-3 and TRBJ1-1, is EAGVVQSPRYKIIEKKQPVAFWCNPISGHNTLYWYLQNLGQGPELLIRYENEEAVDDSQLPKDRFSAERLKGVDSTLKIQPAELGDSAVYLCASRDGNTEAFFGQGTRLTVV.

The rearrangement uses TRBV12-3 or TRBV12-4 and TRBJ2-7; D possibly matches TRBD1 or TRBD2 (5 bases each). CDR3 length: 15 amino acids. Trimming left V 2 bases short and J 1 base short, with 12 bases between. The CDR3 spells CASSLLPWGSYEQYF. The CDR3 nucleotides are TGTGCCAGCAGTTTACTACCTTGGGGGTCCTACGAGCAGTACTTC.

Regarding this clonotype: A much larger clone is a single base away; this may be a read error. J is TRBJ2-3 and V is TRBV25-1; D is ambiguous. CDR1 and CDR2 (germline): MGHDK, SYGVNS. This CDR3 is 14 amino acids long. The V gene lost 3 bases and the J gene lost 6 bases, with 13 bases spanning the gap. The CDR3 nucleotides are TGTGCCAGCAGTGATCGGGCCGATAGGGATACGCAGTATTTT. It codes for CASSDRADRDTQYF.

This clonotype was counted a few times. At one end, the junction sequence differs from germline, possibly due to a read error. The rearrangement uses TRBV15 and TRBJ2-7, with D possibly matching TRBD2 (6 bases). This CDR3 is built from 13 residues. Germline-derived CDR1 and CDR2 are LNHNV and YYDKDF (reference sequence). The CDR3 DNA reads TGTGCCACCAGCAGAGATCAGACCGGGACTGCCCGCTTC. Translated, it gives CATSRDQTGTARF.

The rearrangement uses TRBV7-8 and TRBJ1-2, with D hard to call. CDR1 SGHVS and CDR2 FQNEAQ come from the germline V gene. This CDR3 region has 13 residues. The ends were cut back, 1 base at V and 5 bases at J, with 8 bases in the middle. CDR3 nucleotide sequence: TGTGCCAGCAGCTTAGTGGCAGATTATGGCTACACCTTC. Translating gives CASSLVADYGYTF. Complete variable domain (other parts from reference TRBV7-8 and TRBJ1-2): GAGVSQSPRYKVAKRGQDVALRCDPISGHVSLFWYQQALGQGPEFLTYFQNEAQLDKSGLPSDRFFAERPEGSVSTLKIQRTQQEDSAVYLCASSLVADYGYTFGSGTRLTVV.

This chain uses TRBV7-3 with TRBJ2-1, with D hard to call. CDR1 SGHTA and CDR2 FQGTGA come from the germline V gene. V lost 4 bases, J lost 12 bases, and 13 bases lay in between. The CDR3 is made up of 12 amino acids. CDR3 in amino acids: CASSYFGDGQFF. CDR3 DNA: TGTGCCAGCAGCTATTTTGGGGATGGGCAGTTCTTC.

This clonotype was observed a few times. This sequence joins TRBV2 and TRBJ1-6; D might be TRBD1 (5 bases). Trimming left V 4 bases short and J 6 bases short, with 13 bases between. Germline CDR1 SNHLY, CDR2 FYNNEI. This CDR3 contains 15 residues. In DNA, the CDR3 is TGTGCCAGCAGTGGCCAAGGGGCGCCTAATTCACCCCTCCACTTT. Its protein product is CASSGQGAPNSPLHF.

This clonotype was counted a few times. This chain connects TRBV4-2 to TRBJ2-1; 9 nucleotides match TRBD2. V was clipped by 1 base and J by 8 bases; unmatched bases: 6. Germline V gene sequence: CDR1 LGHNA, CDR2 YNFKEQ. The CDR3 is 15 residues long. DNA for the CDR3: TGTGCCAGCAGCCAAGCCGGCGGGGGGGTATATGAGCAGTTCTTC. Translation gives CASSQAGGGVYEQFF.

V gene TRBV28 combines with J gene TRBJ2-2; a possible D gene is TRBD1 (5 bases). V was trimmed by 1 base and J by 7 bases, leaving 13 bases between them. The CDR3 runs 15 residues. From germline, CDR1 is MDHEN and CDR2 SYDVKM. The CDR3 DNA reads TGTGCCAGCAGTTTATCGGCAGGGTGGAGCGGGGAGCTGTTTTTT. This codes for CASSLSAGWSGELFF.

The V call is TRBV19, the J call TRBJ1-2, with no clear D. The germline CDR1 and CDR2 sequences are LNHDA and SQIVND (reference sequence). The CDR3 runs to 10 residues. V was trimmed by 7 bases and J by 6 bases, leaving 6 bases between them. CDR3 nucleotide sequence: TGTGCCAGTATACCGGATGGCTACACCTTC. Translation: CASIPDGYTF.

The chain joins TRBV5-1 to TRBJ2-7; TRBD1 aligns across 7 bases. J gave up 4 bases and V 3 bases, and 7 bases lay outside the gene matches. The germline gives CDR1 SGHRS, CDR2 YFSETQ. CDR3 size: 14 residues. The CDR3 sequence is CASSYRQGRYEQYF. Here the CDR3 DNA reads TGCGCCAGCAGCTATCGACAGGGACGGTACGAGCAGTACTTC.